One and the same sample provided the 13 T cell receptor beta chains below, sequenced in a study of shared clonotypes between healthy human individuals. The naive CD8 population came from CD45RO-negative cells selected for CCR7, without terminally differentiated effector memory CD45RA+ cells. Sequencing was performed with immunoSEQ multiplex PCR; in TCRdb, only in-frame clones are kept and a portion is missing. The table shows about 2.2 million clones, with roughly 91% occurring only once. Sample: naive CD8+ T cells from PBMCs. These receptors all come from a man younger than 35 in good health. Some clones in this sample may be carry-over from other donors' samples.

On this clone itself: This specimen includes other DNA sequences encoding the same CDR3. The CDR3 sequence is CASSPRGDSYNEQFF. In DNA form, the CDR3 reads TGTGCCAGCAGCCCTAGGGGGGACAGTTACAATGAGCAGTTCTTC. This chain joins TRBV11-2 and TRBJ2-1; D possibly corresponds to TRBD1 (7 bases). The CDR3 is made up of 15 amino acids. The V end lost 5 bases, the J end lost 4 bases, and 15 bases lay between the germline ends. CDR1 is SGHAT, CDR2 FQNNGV, per germline.

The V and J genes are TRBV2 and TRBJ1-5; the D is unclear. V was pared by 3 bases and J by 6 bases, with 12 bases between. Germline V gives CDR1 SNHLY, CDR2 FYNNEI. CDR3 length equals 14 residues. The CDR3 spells CASSERGLAQPQHF. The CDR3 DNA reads TGTGCCAGCAGTGAGCGGGGTTTGGCTCAGCCCCAGCATTTT.

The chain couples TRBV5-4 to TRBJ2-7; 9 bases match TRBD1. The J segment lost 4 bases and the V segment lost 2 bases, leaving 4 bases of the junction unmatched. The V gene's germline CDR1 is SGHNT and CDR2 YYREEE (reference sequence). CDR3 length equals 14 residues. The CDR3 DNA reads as TGTGCCAGCAGCTTACGGGACAGGGTGTACGAGCAGTACTTC. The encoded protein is CASSLRDRVYEQYF. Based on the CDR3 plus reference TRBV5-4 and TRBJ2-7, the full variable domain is ETGVTQSPTHLIKTRGQQVTLRCSSQSGHNTVSWYQQALGQGPQFIFQYYREEENGRGNFPPRFSGLQFPNYSSELNVNALELDDSALYLCASSLRDRVYEQYFGPGTRLTVT.

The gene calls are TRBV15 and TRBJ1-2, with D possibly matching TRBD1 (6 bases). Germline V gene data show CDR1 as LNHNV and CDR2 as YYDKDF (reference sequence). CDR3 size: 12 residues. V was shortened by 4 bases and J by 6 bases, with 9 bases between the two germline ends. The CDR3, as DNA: TGTGCCACCAGCAACAGGGCCGATGGCTACACCTTC. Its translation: CATSNRADGYTF.

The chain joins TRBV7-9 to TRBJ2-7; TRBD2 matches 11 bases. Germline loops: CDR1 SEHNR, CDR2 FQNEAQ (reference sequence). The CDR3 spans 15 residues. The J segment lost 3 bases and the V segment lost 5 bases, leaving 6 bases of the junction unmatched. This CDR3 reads CASSPGGLADYEQYF. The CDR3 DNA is TGTGCCAGCAGCCCGGGGGGACTAGCGGACTACGAGCAGTACTTC.

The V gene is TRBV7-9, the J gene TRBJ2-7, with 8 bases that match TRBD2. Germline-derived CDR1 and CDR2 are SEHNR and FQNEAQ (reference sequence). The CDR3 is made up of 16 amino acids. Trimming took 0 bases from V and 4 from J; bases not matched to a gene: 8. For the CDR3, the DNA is TGTGCCAGCAGCTTAGCCCTAGGACTAGCCATGTACGAGCAGTACTTC. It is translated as CASSLALGLAMYEQYF.

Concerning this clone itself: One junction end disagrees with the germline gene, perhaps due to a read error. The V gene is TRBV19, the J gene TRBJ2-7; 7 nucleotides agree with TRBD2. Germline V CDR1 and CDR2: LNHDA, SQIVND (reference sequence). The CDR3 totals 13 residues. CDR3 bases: TGTGCCAGTAGTACCAGCGGGACCCTAGAGATTTTCTTC. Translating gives CASSTSGTLEIFF.

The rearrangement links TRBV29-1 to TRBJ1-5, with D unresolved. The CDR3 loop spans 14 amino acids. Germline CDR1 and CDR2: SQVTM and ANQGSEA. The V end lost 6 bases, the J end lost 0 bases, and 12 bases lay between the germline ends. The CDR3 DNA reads TGCAGCGTGAAATTCCGTGATAGCAATCAGCCCCAGCATTTT. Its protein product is CSVKFRDSNQPQHF.

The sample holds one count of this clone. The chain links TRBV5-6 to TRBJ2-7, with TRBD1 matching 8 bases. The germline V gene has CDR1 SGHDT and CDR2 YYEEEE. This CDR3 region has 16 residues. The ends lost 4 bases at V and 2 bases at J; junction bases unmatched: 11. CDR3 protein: CASSPSGGIKTYEQYF. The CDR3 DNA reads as TGTGCCAGCAGCCCTTCAGGGGGCATAAAAACCTACGAGCAGTACTTC.

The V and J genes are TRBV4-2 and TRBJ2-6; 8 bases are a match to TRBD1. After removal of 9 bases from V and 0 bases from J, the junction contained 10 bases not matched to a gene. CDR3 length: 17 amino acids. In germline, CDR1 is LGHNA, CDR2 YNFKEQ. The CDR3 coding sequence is TGTGCCAGGATGGAAGAACAGGGGGTCTCTGGGGCCAACGTCCTGACTTTC. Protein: CARMEEQGVSGANVLTF.

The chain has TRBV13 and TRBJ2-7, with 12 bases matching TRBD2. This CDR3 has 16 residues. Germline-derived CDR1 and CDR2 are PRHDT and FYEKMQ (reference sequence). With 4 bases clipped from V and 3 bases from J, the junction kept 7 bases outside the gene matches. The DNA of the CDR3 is TGTGCCAGCAGCTCAAGACTAGCGGGGGTGGGCTACGAGCAGTACTTC. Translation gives CASSSRLAGVGYEQYF. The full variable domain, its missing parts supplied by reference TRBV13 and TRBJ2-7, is AAGVIQSPRHLIKEKRETATLKCYPIPRHDTVYWYQQGPGQDPQFLISFYEKMQSDKGSIPDRFSAQQFSDYHSELNMSSLELGDSALYFCASSSRLAGVGYEQYFGPGTRLTVT.

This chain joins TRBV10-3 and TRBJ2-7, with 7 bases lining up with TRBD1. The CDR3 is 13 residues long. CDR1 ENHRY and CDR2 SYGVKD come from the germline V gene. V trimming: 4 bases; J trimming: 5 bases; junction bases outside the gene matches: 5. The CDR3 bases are TGTGCCATCAGTGGCAGGGGGTCCGACGAGCAGTACTTC. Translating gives CAISGRGSDEQYF.

The CDR3 sequence: CASSGRLGRTEQFF. DNA of the CDR3: TGTGCCAGCAGCGGCCGGTTGGGGCGAACAGAGCAGTTCTTC. The chain couples TRBV9 to TRBJ2-1; perhaps TRBD1 as D (5 bases). This CDR3 has 14 residues. Germline V gives CDR1 SGDLS, CDR2 YYNGEE. Trimming removed 3 bases at V and 10 bases at J, with 17 bases between. Together with reference TRBV9 and TRBJ2-1, the CDR3 gives the full variable domain: DSGVTQTPKHLITATGQRVTLRCSPRSGDLSVYWYQQSLDQGLQFLIQYYNGEERAKGNILERFSAQQFPDLHSELNLSSLELGDSALYFCASSGRLGRTEQFFGPGTRLTVL.